This T cell receptor beta chain was sequenced during a study of blood T cells in healthy people across ages. Overall study: In model experiments, template switching was able to capture about one barcoded beta molecule for every two T cells that were present.

This clonotype was counted between two and nine times. The authors ran a second PCR of about 7 to 11 cycles using a sample-barcoded 5' primer and a J-beta primer mix. TCRdb re-analysed the 5' RACE reads in MiXCR, keeping a single row per CDR3 protein. The sample lists about 1.8 million distinct CDR3 sequences, roughly 50% occurring once. The V end was cut by 1 base, the J end by 7 bases, with 8 bases between. The germline V gene encodes CDR1 SGHTA and CDR2 FQGNSA. This CDR3 is built from 13 residues. The authors drew approximately 10 milliliters of peripheral blood from each donor. Sequenced input: blood. This clonotype was sampled from a woman between 40 and 55 years old in good health. The chain has TRBV7-2 and TRBJ2-1; no clear D gene. The CDR3 region is CASSLGWMNEQFF. DNA for the CDR3: TGTGCCAGCAGCTTAGGATGGATGAATGAGCAGTTCTTC. The entire variable domain, with the rest obtained from reference TRBV7-2 and TRBJ2-1, is as follows: GAGVSQSPSNKVTEKGKDVELRCDPISGHTALYWYRQSLGQGLEFLIYFQGNSAPDKSGLPSDRFSAERTGGSVSTLTIQRTQQEDSAVYLCASSLGWMNEQFFGPGTRLTVL.